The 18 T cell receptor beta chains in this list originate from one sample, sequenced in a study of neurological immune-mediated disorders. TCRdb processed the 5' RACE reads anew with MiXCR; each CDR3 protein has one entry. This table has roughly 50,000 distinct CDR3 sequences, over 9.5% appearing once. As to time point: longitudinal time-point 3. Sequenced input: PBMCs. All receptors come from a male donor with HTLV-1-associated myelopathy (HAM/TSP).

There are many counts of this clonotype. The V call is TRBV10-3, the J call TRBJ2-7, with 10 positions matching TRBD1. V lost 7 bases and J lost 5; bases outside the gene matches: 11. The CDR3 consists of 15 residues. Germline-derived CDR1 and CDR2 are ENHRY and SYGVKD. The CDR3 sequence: CAINPGQGIGNEQYF. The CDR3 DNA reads TGTGCCATCAACCCGGGACAGGGGATCGGGAACGAGCAGTACTTC.

DNA of the CDR3: TGTGCCAGCAGACGTATGGACAGGGCGAGCACCGGGGAGCTGTTTTTT. Its protein is CASRRMDRASTGELFF. The chain links TRBV7-2 to TRBJ2-2, with 8 bases that match TRBD1. The V segment lost 6 bases and the J segment 4 bases; nucleotides outside the gene matches: 10. The CDR3 contains 16 residues. CDR1 SGHTA and CDR2 FQGNSA come from the germline V gene.

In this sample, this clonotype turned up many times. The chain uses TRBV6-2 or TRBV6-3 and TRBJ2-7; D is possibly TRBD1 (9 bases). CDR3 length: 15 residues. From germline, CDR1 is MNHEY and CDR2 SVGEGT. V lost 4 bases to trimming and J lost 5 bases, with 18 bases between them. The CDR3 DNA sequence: TGTGCCAGCAGTTCGGGGGGGACAGGGATCCACGAGCAGTACTTC. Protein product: CASSSGGTGIHEQYF.

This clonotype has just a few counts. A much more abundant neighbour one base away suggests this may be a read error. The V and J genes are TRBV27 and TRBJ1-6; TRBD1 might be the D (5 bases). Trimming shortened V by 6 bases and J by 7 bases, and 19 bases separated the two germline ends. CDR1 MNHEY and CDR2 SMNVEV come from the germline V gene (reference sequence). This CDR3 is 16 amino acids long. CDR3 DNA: TGTGCCAGCAGCTTTCTAAAGCCGGGACGGAATTCACCCCTCCACTTT. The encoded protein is CASSFLKPGRNSPLHF.

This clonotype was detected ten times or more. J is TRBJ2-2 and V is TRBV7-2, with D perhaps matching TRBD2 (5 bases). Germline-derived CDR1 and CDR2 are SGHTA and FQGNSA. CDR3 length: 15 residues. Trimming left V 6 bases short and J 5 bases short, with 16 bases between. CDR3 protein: CASSPPGAGTGELFF. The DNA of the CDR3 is TGTGCCAGCAGTCCCCCGGGCGCGGGTACCGGGGAGCTGTTTTTT.

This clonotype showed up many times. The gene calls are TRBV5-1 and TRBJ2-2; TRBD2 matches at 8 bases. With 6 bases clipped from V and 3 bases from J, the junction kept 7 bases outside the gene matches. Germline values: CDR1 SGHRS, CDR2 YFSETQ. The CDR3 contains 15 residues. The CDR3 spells CASTSTGGYTGELFF. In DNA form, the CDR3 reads TGCGCCAGCACCTCGACGGGAGGGTACACCGGGGAGCTGTTTTTT. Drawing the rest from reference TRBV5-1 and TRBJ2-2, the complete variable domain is KAGVTQTPRYLIKTRGQQVTLSCSPISGHRSVSWYQQTPGQGLQFLFEYFSETQRNKGNFPGRFSGRQFSNSRSEMNVSTLELGDSALYLCASTSTGGYTGELFFGEGSRLTVL.

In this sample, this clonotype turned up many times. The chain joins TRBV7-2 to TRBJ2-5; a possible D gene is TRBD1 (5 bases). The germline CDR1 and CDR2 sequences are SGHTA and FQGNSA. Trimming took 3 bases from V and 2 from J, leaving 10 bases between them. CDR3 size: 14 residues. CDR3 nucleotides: TGTGCCAGCAGCTTGGGGCAGGGTCAAGAGACCCAGTACTTC. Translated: CASSLGQGQETQYF.

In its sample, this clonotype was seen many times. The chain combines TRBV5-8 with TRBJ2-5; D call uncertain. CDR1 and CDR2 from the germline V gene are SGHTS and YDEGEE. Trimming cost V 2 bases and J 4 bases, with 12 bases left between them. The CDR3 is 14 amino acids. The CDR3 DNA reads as TGTGCCAGCAGCTTCAGCTGGGGTGGAGAGACCCAGTACTTC. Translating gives CASSFSWGGETQYF.

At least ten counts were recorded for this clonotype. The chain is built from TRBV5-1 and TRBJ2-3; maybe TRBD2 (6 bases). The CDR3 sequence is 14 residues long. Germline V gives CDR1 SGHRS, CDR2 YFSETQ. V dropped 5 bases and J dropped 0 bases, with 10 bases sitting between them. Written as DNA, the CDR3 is TGCGCCAGCAGTGTTGGGAGGAGCACAGATACGCAGTATTTT. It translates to CASSVGRSTDTQYF.

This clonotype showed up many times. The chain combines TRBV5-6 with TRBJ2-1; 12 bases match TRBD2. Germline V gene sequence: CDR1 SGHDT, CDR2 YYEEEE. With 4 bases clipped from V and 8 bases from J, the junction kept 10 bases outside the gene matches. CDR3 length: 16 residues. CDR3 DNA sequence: TGTGCCAGCAGCCCGAGAGGACTAGCGGGGACCCATGAGCAGTTCTTC. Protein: CASSPRGLAGTHEQFF.

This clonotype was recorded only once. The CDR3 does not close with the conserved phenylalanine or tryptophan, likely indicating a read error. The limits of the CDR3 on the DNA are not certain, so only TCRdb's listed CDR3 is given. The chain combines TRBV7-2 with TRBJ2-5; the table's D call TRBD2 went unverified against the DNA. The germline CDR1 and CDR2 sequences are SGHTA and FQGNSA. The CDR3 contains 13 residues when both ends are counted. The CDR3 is CASSPTSGQTHYL.

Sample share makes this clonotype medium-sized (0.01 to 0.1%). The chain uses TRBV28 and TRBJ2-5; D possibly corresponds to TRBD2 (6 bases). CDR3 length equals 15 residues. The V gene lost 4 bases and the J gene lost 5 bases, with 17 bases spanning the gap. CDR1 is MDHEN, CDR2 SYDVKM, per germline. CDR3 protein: CASSSSGAGRETQYF. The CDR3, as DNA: TGTGCCAGCAGTTCCTCTGGGGCTGGGAGGGAGACCCAGTACTTC.

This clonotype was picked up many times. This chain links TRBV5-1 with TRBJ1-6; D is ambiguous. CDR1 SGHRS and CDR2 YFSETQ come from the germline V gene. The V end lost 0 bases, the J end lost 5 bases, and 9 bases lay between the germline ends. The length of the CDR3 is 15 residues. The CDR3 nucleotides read TGCGCCAGCAGCTTGGGGCAGACCCATAATTCACCCCTCCACTTT. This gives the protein CASSLGQTHNSPLHF.

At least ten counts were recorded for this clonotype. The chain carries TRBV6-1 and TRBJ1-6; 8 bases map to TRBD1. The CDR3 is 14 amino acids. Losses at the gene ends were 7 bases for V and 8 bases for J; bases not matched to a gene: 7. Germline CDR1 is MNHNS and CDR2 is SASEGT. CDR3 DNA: TGTGCCAGCAAGACAGGGGCGGAGGATTCACCCCTCCACTTT. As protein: CASKTGAEDSPLHF.

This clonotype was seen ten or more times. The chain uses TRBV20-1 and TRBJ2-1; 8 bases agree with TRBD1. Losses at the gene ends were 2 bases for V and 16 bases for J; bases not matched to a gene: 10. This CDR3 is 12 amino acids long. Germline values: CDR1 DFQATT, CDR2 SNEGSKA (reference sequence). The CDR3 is CSARQAGQGQFF. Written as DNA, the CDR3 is TGCAGTGCTAGACAAGCCGGACAGGGTCAATTCTTC.

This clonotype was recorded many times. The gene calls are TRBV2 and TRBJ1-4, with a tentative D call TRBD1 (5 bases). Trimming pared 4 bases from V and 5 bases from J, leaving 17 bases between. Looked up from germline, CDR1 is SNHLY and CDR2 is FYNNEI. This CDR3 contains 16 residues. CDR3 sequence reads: CASSVRGAGFNEKLFF. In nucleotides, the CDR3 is TGTGCCAGCAGTGTTAGAGGGGCCGGTTTCAATGAAAAACTGTTTTTT.

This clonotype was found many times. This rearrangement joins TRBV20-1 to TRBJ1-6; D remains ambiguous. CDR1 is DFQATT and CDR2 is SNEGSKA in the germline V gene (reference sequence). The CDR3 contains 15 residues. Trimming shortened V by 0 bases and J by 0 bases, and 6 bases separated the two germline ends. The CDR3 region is CSARDETSYNSPLHF. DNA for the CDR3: TGCAGTGCTAGAGACGAAACCTCCTATAATTCACCCCTCCACTTT.

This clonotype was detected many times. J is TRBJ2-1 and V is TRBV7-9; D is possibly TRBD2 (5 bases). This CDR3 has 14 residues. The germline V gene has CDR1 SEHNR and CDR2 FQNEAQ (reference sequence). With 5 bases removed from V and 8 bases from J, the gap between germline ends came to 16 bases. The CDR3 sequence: CASSPSERRDEQFF. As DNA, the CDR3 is TGTGCCAGCAGCCCGTCCGAGCGGCGCGATGAGCAGTTCTTC.